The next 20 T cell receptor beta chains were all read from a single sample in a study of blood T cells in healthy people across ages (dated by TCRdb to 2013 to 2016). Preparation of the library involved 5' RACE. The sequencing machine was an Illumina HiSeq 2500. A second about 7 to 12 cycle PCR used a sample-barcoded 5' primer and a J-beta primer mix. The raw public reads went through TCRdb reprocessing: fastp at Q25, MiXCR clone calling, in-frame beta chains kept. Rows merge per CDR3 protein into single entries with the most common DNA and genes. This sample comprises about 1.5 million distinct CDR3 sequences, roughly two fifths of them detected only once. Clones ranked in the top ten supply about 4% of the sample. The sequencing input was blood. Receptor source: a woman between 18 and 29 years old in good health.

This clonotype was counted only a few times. This chain's CDR3 is CASSFVGPRSVEQYF. The CDR3 DNA sequence: TGTGCCAGCAGTTTTGTTGGCCCCCGCTCGGTCGAGCAGTACTTC. The chain joins TRBV7-2 to TRBJ2-7; D is unclear. The V gene lost 6 bases and the J gene lost 6 bases, with 21 bases spanning the gap. The CDR3 contains 15 residues. The germline V gene has CDR1 SGHTA and CDR2 FQGNSA.

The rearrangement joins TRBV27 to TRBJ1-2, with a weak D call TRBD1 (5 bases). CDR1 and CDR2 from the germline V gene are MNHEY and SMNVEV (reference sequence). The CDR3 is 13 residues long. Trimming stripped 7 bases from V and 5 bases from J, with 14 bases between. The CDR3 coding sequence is TGTGCCAGCAAGGCCCTAGGACATTATGGCTACACCTTC. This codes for CASKALGHYGYTF.

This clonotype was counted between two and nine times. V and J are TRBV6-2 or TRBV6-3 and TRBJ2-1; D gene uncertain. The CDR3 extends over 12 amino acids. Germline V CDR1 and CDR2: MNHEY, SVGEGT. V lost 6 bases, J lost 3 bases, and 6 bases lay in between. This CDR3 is CASRWDYNEQFF. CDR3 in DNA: TGTGCCAGCAGGTGGGACTACAATGAGCAGTTCTTC.

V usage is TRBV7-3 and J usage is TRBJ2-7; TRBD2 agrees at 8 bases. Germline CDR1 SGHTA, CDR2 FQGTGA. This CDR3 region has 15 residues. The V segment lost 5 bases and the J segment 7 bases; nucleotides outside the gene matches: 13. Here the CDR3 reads CASSTTGGPNNEQYF. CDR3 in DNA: TGTGCCAGCAGCACTACGGGAGGGCCAAACAATGAGCAGTACTTC.

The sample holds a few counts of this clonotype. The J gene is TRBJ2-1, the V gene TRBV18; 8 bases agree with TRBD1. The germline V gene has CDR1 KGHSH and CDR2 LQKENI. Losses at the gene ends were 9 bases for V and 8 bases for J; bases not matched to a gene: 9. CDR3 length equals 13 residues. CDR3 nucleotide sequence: TGTGCCAGTCAGGGACAGGTCACGCATGAGCAGTTCTTC. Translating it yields CASQGQVTHEQFF.

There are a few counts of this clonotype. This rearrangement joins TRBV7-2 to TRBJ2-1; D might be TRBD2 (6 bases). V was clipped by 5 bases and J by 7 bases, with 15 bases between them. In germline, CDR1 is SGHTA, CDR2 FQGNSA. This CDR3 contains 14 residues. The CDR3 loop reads CASSPTGDINEQFF. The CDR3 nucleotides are TGTGCCAGCAGCCCCACGGGAGACATTAATGAGCAGTTCTTC. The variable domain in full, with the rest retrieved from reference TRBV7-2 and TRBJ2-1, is GAGVSQSPSNKVTEKGKDVELRCDPISGHTALYWYRQSLGQGLEFLIYFQGNSAPDKSGLPSDRFSAERTGGSVSTLTIQRTQQEDSAVYLCASSPTGDINEQFFGPGTRLTVL.

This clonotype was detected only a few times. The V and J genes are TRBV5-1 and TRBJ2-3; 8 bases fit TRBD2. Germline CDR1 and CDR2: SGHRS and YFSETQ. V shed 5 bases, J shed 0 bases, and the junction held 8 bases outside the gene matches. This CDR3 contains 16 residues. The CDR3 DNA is TGCGCCAGCAGAGACCGCGTAGCGGGGAGCACAGATACGCAGTATTTT. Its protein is CASRDRVAGSTDTQYF.

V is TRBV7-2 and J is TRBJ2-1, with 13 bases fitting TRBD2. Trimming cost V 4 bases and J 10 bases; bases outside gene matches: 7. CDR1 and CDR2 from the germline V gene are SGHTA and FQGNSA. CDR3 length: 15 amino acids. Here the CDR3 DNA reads TGTGCCAGCAGCTCTCTCGGACTAGCGGGAGACGAGCAGTTCTTC. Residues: CASSSLGLAGDEQFF.

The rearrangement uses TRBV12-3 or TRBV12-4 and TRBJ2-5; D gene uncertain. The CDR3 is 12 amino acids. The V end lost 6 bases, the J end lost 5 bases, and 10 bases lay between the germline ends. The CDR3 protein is CASRSGAETQYF. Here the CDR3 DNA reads TGTGCCAGCAGGTCTGGTGCGGAGACCCAGTACTTC.

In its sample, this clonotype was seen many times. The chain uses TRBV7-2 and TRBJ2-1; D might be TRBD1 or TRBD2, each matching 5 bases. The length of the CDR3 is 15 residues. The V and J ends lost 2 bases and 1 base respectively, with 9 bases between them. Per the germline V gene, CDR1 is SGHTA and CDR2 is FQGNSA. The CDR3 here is CASSLLGTSYNEQFF. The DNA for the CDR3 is TGTGCCAGCAGCTTATTAGGGACGTCCTACAATGAGCAGTTCTTC.

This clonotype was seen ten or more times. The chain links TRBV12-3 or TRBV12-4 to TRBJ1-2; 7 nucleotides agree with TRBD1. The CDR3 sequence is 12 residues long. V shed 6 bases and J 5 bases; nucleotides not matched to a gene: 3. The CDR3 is CASSSGGYGYTF. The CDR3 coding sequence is TGTGCCAGCAGCTCAGGGGGTTATGGCTACACCTTC.

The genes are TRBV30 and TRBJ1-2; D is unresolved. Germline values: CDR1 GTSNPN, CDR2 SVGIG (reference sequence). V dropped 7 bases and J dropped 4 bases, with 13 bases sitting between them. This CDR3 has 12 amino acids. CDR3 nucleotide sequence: TGTGCCTTGGGCGGGTTTGGCTATGGCTACACCTTC. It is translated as CALGGFGYGYTF.

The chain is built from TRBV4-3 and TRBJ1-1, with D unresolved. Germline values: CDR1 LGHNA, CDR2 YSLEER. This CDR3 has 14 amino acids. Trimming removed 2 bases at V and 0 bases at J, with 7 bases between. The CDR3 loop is CASSQNNLNTEAFF. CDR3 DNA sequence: TGCGCCAGCAGCCAAAACAATTTGAACACTGAAGCTTTCTTT.

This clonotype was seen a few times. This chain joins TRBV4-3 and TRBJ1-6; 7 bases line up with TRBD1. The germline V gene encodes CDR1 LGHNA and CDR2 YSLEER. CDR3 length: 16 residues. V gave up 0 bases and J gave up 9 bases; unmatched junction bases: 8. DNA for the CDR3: TGCGCCAGCAGCCAAGACGACAGGGCGGTCGGTTCACCCCTCCACTTT. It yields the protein CASSQDDRAVGSPLHF.

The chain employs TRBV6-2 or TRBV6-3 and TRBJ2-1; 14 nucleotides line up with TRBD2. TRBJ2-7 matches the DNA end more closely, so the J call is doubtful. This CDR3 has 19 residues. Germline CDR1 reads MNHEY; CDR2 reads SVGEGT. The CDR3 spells CASITSGLAGVSSYNEQYF. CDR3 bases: TGTGCCAGCATAACTTCGGGACTAGCGGGAGTCAGCTCCTACAATGAGCAGTACTTC.

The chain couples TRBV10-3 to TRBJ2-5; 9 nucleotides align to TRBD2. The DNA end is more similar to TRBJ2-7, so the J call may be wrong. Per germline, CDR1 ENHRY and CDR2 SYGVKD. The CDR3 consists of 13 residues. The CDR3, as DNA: TGTGCCATCGGTCCTAGCGGGAACGACGAGCAGTACTTC. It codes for CAIGPSGNDEQYF.

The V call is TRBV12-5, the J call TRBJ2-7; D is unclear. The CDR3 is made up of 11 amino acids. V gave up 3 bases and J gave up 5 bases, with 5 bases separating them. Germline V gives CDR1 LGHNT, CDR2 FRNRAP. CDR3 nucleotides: TGTGCTAGTGGTTTCATCCACGAGCAGTACTTC. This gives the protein CASGFIHEQYF.

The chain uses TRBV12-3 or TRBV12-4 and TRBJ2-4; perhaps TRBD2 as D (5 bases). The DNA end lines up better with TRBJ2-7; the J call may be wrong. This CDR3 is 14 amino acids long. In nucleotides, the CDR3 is TGTGCCAGCAGTCCGAGGGCAGGAGTCCACGAGCAGTACTTC. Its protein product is CASSPRAGVHEQYF.

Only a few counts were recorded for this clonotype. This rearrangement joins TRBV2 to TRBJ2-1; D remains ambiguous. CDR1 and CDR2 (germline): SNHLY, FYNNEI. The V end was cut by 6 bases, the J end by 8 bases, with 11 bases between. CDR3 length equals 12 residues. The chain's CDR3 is CASSGIPYEQFF. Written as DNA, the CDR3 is TGTGCCAGCAGCGGTATTCCCTATGAGCAGTTCTTC.

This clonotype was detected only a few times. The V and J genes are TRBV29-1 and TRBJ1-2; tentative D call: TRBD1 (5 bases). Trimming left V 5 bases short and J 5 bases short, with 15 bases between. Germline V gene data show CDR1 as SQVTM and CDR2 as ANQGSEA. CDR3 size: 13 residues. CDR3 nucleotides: TGCAGCGTTTCAGGGATTCCCGGATATGGCTACACCTTC. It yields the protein CSVSGIPGYGYTF.